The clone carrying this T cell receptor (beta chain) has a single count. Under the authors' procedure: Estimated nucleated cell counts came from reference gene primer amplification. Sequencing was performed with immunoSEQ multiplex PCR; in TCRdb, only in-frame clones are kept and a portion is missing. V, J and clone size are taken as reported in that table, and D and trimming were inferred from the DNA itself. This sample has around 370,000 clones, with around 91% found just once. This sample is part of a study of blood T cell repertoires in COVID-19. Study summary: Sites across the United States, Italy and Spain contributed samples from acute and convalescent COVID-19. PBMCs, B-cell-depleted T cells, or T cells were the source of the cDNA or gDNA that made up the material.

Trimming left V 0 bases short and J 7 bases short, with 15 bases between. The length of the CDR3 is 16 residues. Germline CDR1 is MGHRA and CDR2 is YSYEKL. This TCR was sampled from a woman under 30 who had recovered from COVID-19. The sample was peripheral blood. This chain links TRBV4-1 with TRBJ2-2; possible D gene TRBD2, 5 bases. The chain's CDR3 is CASSQDLSLRDGELFF. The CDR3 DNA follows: TGCGCCAGCAGCCAAGATCTTTCCCTACGGGACGGGGAGCTGTTTTTT.